Here is one T cell receptor beta chain with its context. The antigen remains undetermined. The table came from immunoSEQ multiplex PCR; TCRdb's copy has only in-frame clones and leaves some out. This sample carries around 150,000 clones, around 95% of them seen once, and the ten largest clones take about 1.3%. This sample is drawn from a study of T cell responses to AZD1222 COVID-19 vaccine. About the study: Researchers grouped second doses given at about 4 or about 12 weeks into one pool.

V lost 2 bases and J 0 bases, leaving 5 bases between the germline ends. This CDR3 has 14 amino acids. CDR1 MNHNS and CDR2 SASEGT come from the germline V gene. Broader study findings: Only 5 to 7 AZD1222 recipients tested seropositive at baseline. Variant regions that are unmutated are reportedly the target of nearly half of spike-specific TCRs.

This specimen was peripheral blood, taken on day 0 of AZD1222 vaccination. The chain employs TRBV6-1 and TRBJ1-3; no clear D. The sequence was obtained from an adult in good health. The DNA for the CDR3 is TGTGCCAGCAGTGAACTCAACTCTGGAAACACCATATATTTT. Its translation: CASSELNSGNTIYF.